The T cell receptor (beta chain) described here comes from a study of blood T cells in healthy people across ages. Study-wide points: Long-lived donors exceeded aged donors in naive CD4+ cells and diversity. Measured against age, TCR beta diversity per million T cells decreased in a roughly linear manner.

Concerning this clonotype: Its antigen remains unknown.

CDR3 length equals 16 residues. Trimming took off 2 bases at V and 2 bases at J, with 13 bases between the two ends. A second roughly 7 to 11 cycle PCR used barcoded and J-beta primers. TCRdb itself ran the 5' RACE reads through MiXCR, one entry per CDR3 protein. The data hold 1,300,000 or so distinct CDR3 sequences, with around 55% observed a single time. Extraction yielded at least 6 micrograms of total RNA per sample. The chain joins TRBV12-3 or TRBV12-4 to TRBJ2-1, with D possibly TRBD1 on 5 matching bases. This TCR was recovered from a man aged 18 to 30 in good health. Sequenced material: blood. The CDR3 DNA reads as TGTGCCAGCAGTTTACTAGGTGGGGCGGCCTACAATGAGCAGTTCTTC. It is translated as CASSLLGGAAYNEQFF.